This TCR beta chain was found in a study of Ad26.COV2.S vaccination and SARS-CoV-2 variants. Method: immunoSEQ multiplex PCR; TCRdb's copy keeps in-frame clones and lacks some. The sample holds about 350,000 clones, around 88% seen once. CDR1 is MNHEY and CDR2 is SMNVEV in the germline V gene (reference sequence). The CDR3 consists of 19 residues. Trimming removed 5 bases from V and 0 bases from J; junction bases left unmatched: 19. The treatment denotes: roughly 19 received Ad26.COV2.S at low or high dose, single or two shots; about 5 received placebo; per-sample allocation not given. Sampling was performed 63 days after the first vaccine or placebo injection. In Boston, an adult donor aged 18-55 years took part. There are a few counts of this clone.

Sequences were derived from peripheral blood, sampled in a trial of Ad26.COV2.S vaccine versus placebo. The chain carries TRBV27 and TRBJ2-7; 7 bases align to TRBD1. This clonotype originated in a person between 18 and 60 years old who received the Ad26.COV2.S COVID-19 vaccine or a placebo. CDR3 bases: TGTGCCAGCAGTACCTACCCATTTCAACAGGGGACCAGCTCCTACGAGCAGTACTTC. Amino acid sequence: CASSTYPFQQGTSSYEQYF.